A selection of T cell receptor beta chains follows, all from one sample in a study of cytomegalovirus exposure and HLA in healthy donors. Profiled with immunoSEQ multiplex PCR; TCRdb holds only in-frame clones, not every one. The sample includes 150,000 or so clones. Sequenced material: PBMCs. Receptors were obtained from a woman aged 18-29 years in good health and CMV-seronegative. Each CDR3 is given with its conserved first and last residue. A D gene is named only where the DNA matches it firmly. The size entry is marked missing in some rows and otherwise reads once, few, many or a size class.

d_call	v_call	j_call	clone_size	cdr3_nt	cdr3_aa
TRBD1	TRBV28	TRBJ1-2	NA	TGTGCCAGCAGCTATACAGGGGGCTATGGCTACACCTTC	CASSYTGGYGYTF
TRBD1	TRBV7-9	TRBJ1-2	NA	TGTGCCAGCAACTTACAGGGGATCTATGGCTACACCTTC	CASNLQGIYGYTF
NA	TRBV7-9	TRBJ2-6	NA	TGTGCCAGCAGCCCCGGGATCCCTGGGGCCAACGTCCTGACTTTC	CASSPGIPGANVLTF
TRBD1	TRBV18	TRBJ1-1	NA	TGTGCCAGCTCACCCGGGGACAGGGCTAACACTGAAGCTTTCTTT	CASSPGDRANTEAFF
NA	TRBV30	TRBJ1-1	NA	TGTGCCTGGGTGGGGAGGGGGGAATCGGAAGCTTTCTTT	CAWVGRGESEAFF
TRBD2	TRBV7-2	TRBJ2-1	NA	TGTGCCAGCAGCCTATTTTGGGTGGATAGCGGGAGGGTAAATGAGCAGTTCTTC	CASSLFWVDSGRVNEQFF
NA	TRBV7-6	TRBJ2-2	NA	TGTGCCAGCAGCTTAGCAGGGGAGGCCGGGGAGCTGTTTTTT	CASSLAGEAGELFF
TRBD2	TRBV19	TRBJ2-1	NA	TGTGCCAGCACATCGGTTAGCGGGGTATACAATGAGCAGTTCTTC	CASTSVSGVYNEQFF
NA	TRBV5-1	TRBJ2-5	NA	TGCGCCAGCAGCTTGGCCTCGGGGGTCGAGACCCAGTACTTC	CASSLASGVETQYF
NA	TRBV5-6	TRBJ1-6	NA	TGTGCCAGCAGCCGGGACACTAATAATTCACCCCTCCACTTT	CASSRDTNNSPLHF
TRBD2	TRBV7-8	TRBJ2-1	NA	TGTGCCAGCAGCTTCAGCGGGAGCGCTACTGGCAATGAGCAGTTCTTC	CASSFSGSATGNEQFF
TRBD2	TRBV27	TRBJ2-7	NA	TGTGCCAGCAGTTCCTCCTCGGGACTAGCGGCAACCTTAAACTACGAGCAGTACTTC	CASSSSSGLAATLNYEQYF
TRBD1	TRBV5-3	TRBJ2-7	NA	TGTGCCAGAAGTTTTGGCCGGCGCCCCCGGGACAGGGGACCCTACGAGCAGTACTTC	CARSFGRRPRDRGPYEQYF
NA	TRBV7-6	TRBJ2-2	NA	TGTGCCAGCAGCCTGGACAGCTTTAACACCGGGGAGCTGTTTTTT	CASSLDSFNTGELFF
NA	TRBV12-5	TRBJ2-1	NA	TGTGCTAGTGGCCCCGACACCTTAACAGGCCCGATAGGAAATGAGCAGTTCTTC	CASGPDTLTGPIGNEQFF
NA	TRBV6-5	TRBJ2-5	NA	TGTGCCAGCGAATCACAGGGTTCACCGGGGACCCAGTACTTC	CASESQGSPGTQYF
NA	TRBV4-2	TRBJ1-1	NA	TGTGCCAGCAGCCATGTTGATAGGAACAGAGCCGAAGCTTTCTTT	CASSHVDRNRAEAFF
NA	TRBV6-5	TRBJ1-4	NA	TGTGCCAGCAGTCGAGGGGGGGCAACTAATGAAAAACTGTTTTTT	CASSRGGATNEKLFF
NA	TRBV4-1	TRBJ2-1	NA	TGCGCCAGCAGCCAAGAAGGCAGCGGTTGGTACAATGAGCAGTTCTTC	CASSQEGSGWYNEQFF
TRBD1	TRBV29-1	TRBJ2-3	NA	TGCAGCGTTGACCGGGACAGGGGAAGCGGGACTACAGATACGCAGTATTTT	CSVDRDRGSGTTDTQYF
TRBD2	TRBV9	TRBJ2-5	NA	TGTGCCAGCAGCCCTCAAGGGAGGGTTCAAGAGACCCAGTACTTC	CASSPQGRVQETQYF
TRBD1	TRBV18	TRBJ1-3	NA	TGTGCCAGCTCACCAAGCAGGGGGCTTGAAAACACCATATATTTT	CASSPSRGLENTIYF
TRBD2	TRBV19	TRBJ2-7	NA	TGTGCCAGTAGTGAGGGACTAGCGGGGACTTACGAGCAGTACTTC	CASSEGLAGTYEQYF
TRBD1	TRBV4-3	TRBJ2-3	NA	TGCGCCAGCAGCCCAAGACAGGGCCCAGATACGCAGTATTTT	CASSPRQGPDTQYF
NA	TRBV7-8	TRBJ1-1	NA	TGTGCCAGCAGCTCACACCCGACTTTGCAGGGCACTGAAGCTTTCTTT	CASSSHPTLQGTEAFF
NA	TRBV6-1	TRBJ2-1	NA	TGTGCCAGCAGTGAAGGACAGCTCTCCTACAATGAGCAGTTCTTC	CASSEGQLSYNEQFF
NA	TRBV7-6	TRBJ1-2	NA	TGTGCCAGCAGCCCCGACTCCTCTAACTATGGCTACACCTTC	CASSPDSSNYGYTF
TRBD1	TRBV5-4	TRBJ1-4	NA	TGTGCCAGCAGCTTCCAGGGGGTGGATGAAAAACTGTTTTTT	CASSFQGVDEKLFF
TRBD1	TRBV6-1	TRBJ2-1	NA	TGTGCCGGAAACCACGGGACAGCCTACAATGAGCAGTTCTTC	CAGNHGTAYNEQFF
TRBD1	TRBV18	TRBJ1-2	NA	TGTGCCAGCTCACTGACAGGGGCGGGGTATGGCTACACCTTC	CASSLTGAGYGYTF
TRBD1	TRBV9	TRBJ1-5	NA	TGTGCCAGCAGGAAACAGGGGGCTGGTCAGCCCCAGCATTTT	CASRKQGAGQPQHF
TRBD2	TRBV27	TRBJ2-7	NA	TGTGCCAGCAGTTTATGGGACGGAGCGGGAGGGCCGTACGAGCAGTACTTC	CASSLWDGAGGPYEQYF
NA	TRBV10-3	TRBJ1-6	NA	TGTGCCATCAGCCCGAGCTCCTATAATTCACCCCTCCACTTT	CAISPSSYNSPLHF
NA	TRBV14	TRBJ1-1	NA	TGTGCCAGCAATCAGGAAGGGAACACTGAAGCTTTCTTT	CASNQEGNTEAFF
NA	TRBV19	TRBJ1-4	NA	TGTGCCAGCAGCGCTATGAACGGGGTGAATGAAAAACTGTTTTTT	CASSAMNGVNEKLFF
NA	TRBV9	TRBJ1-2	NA	TGTGCCAGCAGCGCCCGAACTGATCCACTTGGCTACACCTTC	CASSARTDPLGYTF
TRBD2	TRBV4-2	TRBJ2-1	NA	TGTGCCAGCAGCCAAAATGGGTACGGACTAGGGTACAATGAGCAGTTCTTC	CASSQNGYGLGYNEQFF
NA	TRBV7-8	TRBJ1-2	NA	TGTGCCAGCAGCTCATCCGGGTCACTCCCTGGCTACACCTTC	CASSSSGSLPGYTF
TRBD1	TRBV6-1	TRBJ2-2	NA	TGTGCCAGCAGTGATCGGGACAGCATGAACACCGGGGAGCTGTTTTTT	CASSDRDSMNTGELFF
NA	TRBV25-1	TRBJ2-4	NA	TGTGCCAGCAGTGATCAGGGAATGGGAGCCAAAAACATTCAGTACTTC	CASSDQGMGAKNIQYF
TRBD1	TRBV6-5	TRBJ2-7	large	TGTGCCAGCAGTTACTTGGGACAGGGTTACGAGCAGTACTTC	CASSYLGQGYEQYF
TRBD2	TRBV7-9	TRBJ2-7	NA	TGTGCCAGCAGCCCAGGGACTAGCAGCTCCTACGAGCAGTACTTC	CASSPGTSSSYEQYF
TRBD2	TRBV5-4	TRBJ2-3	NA	TGTGCCAGCAGCGACGCCGGGACTACGAATACGCAGTATTTT	CASSDAGTTNTQYF
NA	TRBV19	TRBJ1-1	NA	TGTGCCAGTTCCCCGACAGAGAACACTGAAGCTTTCTTT	CASSPTENTEAFF
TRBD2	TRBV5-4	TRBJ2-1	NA	TGTGCCAGCAGCCATGGGATTAGCGGGACCCGATCCCCCTACAATGAGCAGTTCTTC	CASSHGISGTRSPYNEQFF
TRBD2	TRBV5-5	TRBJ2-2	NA	TGTGCCAGCACCACCAAGTTCGGGGGGGGCGGGAACACCGGGGAGCTGTTTTTT	CASTTKFGGGGNTGELFF
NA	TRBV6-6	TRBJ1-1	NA	TGTGCCAGCAGTGTACCCGGACAGAGGCCTTTCTTT	CASSVPGQRPFF
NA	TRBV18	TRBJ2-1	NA	TGTGCCAGCTCACCTGTGACAGTCAGCTACAATGAGCAGTTCTTC	CASSPVTVSYNEQFF
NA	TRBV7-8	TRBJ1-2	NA	TGTGCCAGCAGCTTAAAGACGGGGAAGGGCTACACCTTC	CASSLKTGKGYTF
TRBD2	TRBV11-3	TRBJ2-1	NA	TGTGCCAGCAGCTTAGCAGGCGGGACTAGTGTCTACAATGAGCAGTTCTTC	CASSLAGGTSVYNEQFF
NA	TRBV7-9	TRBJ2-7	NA	TGTGCCAGCAGCTTAGGGCTTGGGTCTAGGTACGAGCAGTACTTC	CASSLGLGSRYEQYF
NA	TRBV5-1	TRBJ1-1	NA	TGCGCCAGCAGCTCCACGGACAGCTACACTGAAGCTTTCTTT	CASSSTDSYTEAFF
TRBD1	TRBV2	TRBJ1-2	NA	TGTGCCAGCACTGGACAGGGGAATGGCTACACCTTC	CASTGQGNGYTF
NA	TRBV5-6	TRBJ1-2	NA	TGTGCCAGCAGCGGGGGGAGGAATGGCTACACCTTC	CASSGGRNGYTF
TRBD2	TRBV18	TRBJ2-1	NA	TGTGCCAGCTCACCAAGTAATTGGGGGAGGGGTGAGCAGTTCTTC	CASSPSNWGRGEQFF
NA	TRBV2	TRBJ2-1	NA	TGTGCCAGCAGTGGGACAGCTTACAATGAGCAGTTCTTC	CASSGTAYNEQFF
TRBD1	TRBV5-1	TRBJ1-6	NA	TGCGCCAGCAGCCCGGGGACAGTGAATAATTCACCCCTCCACTTT	CASSPGTVNNSPLHF
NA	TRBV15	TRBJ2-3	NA	TGTGCCACCAGCCGGGGGAGCACAGATACGCAGTATTTT	CATSRGSTDTQYF
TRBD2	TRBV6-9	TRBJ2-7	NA	TGTGCCAGCAGAAAGAGCGGGAGGGTACTCTACGAGCAGTACTTC	CASRKSGRVLYEQYF
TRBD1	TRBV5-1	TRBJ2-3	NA	TGCGCCAGCAGCTACATCGCCGGGACAGGGGGCACAGATACGCAGTATTTT	CASSYIAGTGGTDTQYF